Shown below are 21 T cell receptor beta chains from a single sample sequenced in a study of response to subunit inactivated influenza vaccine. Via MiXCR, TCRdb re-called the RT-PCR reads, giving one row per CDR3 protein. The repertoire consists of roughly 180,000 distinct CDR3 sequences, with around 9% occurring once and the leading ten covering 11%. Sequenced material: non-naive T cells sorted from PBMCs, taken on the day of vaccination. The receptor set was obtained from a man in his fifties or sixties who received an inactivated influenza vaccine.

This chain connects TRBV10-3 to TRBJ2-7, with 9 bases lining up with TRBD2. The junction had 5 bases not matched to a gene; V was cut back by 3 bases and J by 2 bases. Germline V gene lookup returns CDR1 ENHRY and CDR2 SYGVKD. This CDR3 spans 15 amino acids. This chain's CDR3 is CAISDPGLAAYEQYF. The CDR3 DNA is TGTGCCATCAGTGACCCGGGACTAGCTGCCTACGAGCAGTACTTC.

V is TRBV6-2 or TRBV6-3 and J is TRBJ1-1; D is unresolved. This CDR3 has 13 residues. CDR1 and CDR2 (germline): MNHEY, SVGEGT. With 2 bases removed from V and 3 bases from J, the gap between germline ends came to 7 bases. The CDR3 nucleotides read TGTGCCAGCAGTTACGAATGGCACACTGAAGCTTTCTTT. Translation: CASSYEWHTEAFF.

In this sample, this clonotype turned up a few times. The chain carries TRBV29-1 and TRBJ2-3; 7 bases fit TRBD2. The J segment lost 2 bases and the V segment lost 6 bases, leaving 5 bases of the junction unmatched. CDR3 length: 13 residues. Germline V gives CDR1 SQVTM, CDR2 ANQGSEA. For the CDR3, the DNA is TGCAGCGTCCTGACTAGCTACACAGATACGCAGTATTTT. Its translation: CSVLTSYTDTQYF.

This CDR3 is CASRSGTGTDTQYF. DNA for the CDR3: TGCGCCAGCAGATCCGGGACTGGCACAGATACGCAGTATTTT. This chain links TRBV5-1 with TRBJ2-3, with a weak D call TRBD2 (6 bases). This CDR3 is built from 14 residues. Between the trimmed V and J ends, which lost 5 bases and 1 base, there was a span of 11 bases. In germline, CDR1 is SGHRS, CDR2 YFSETQ.

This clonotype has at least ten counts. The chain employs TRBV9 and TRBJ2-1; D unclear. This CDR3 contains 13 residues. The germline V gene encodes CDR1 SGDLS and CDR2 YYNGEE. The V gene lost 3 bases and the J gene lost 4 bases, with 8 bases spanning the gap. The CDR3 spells CASSESVYNEQFF. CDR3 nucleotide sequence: TGTGCCAGCAGCGAAAGCGTTTACAATGAGCAGTTCTTC.

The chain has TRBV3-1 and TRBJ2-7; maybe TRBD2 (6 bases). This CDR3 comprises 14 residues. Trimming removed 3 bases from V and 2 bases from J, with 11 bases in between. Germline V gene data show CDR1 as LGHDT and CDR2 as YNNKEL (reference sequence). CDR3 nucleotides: TGTGCCAGCAGCCAGGGACTGGATACCTACGAGCAGTACTTC. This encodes CASSQGLDTYEQYF.

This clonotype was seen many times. The CDR3 here is CSASGPVDTDTQYF. The CDR3 bases are TGCAGTGCTAGTGGGCCCGTGGACACAGATACGCAGTATTTT. The genes are TRBV20-1 and TRBJ2-3; no firm D call. CDR1 DFQATT and CDR2 SNEGSKA come from the germline V gene (reference sequence). The CDR3 extends over 14 amino acids. Trimming took 3 bases from V and 2 from J, leaving 12 bases between them.

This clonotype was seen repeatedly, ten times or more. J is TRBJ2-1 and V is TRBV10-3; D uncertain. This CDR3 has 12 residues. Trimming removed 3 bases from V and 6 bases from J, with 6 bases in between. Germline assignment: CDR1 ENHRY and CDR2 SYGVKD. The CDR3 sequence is CAISEDGNEQFF. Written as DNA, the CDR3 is TGTGCCATCAGTGAAGACGGCAATGAGCAGTTCTTC.

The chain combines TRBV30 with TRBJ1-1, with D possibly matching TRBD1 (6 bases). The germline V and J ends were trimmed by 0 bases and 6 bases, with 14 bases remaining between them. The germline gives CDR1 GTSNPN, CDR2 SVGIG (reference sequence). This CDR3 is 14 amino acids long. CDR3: CAWSVLRRGPEAFF. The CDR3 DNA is TGTGCCTGGAGTGTACTCCGCAGGGGTCCTGAAGCTTTCTTT.

The CDR3 here is CASSPPGGGNIQYF. The DNA of the CDR3 is TGCGCCAGCAGCCCACCAGGGGGAGGGAACATTCAGTACTTC. The rearrangement joins TRBV5-1 to TRBJ2-4, with D perhaps matching TRBD1 or TRBD2 (7 bases each). Trimming left V 4 bases short and J 7 bases short, with 15 bases between. CDR1 and CDR2 from the germline V gene are SGHRS and YFSETQ. The CDR3 spans 14 residues.

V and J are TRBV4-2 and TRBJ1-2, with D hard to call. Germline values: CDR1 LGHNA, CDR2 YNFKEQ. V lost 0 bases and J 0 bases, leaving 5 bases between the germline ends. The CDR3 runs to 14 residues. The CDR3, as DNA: TGTGCCAGCAGCCAAGAGATAGCTAACTATGGCTACACCTTC. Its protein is CASSQEIANYGYTF.

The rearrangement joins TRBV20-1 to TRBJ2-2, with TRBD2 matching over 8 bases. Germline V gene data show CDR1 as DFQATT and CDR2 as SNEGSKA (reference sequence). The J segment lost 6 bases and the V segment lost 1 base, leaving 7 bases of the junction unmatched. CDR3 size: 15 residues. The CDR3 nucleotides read TGCAGTGCTAGAGTGGGACTAGGATCCGCCGGGGAGCTGTTTTTT. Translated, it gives CSARVGLGSAGELFF.

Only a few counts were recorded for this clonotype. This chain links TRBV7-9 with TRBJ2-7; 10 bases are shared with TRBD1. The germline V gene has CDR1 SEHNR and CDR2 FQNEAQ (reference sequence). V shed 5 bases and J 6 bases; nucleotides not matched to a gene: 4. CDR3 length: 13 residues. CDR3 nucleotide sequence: TGTGCCAGCAGCACAGGACAGGGGGGCGAGCAGTACTTC. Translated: CASSTGQGGEQYF.

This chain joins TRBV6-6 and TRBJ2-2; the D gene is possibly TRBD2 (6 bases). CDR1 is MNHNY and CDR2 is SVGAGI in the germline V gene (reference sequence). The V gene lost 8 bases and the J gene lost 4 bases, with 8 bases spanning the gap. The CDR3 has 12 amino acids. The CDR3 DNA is TGTGCCAGCGCGCGGGGCACCGGGGAGCTGTTTTTT. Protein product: CASARGTGELFF.

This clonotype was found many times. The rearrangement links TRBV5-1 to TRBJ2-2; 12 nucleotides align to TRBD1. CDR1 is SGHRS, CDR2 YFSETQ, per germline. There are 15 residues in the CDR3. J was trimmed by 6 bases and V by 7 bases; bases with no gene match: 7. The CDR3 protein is CASSAGTGGSGELFF. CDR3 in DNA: TGCGCCAGCTCCGCCGGGACAGGGGGCTCCGGGGAGCTGTTTTTT.

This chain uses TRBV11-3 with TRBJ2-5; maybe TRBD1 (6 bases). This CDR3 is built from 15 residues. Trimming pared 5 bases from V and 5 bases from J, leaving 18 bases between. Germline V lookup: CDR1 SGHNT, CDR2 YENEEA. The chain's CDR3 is CASSPRGHVTETQYF. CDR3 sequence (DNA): TGTGCCAGCAGCCCACGGGGACACGTTACGGAGACCCAGTACTTC.

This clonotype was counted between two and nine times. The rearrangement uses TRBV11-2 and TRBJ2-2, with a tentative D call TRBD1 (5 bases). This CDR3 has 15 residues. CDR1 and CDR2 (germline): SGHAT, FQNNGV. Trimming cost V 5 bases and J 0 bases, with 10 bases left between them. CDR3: CASSPDRANTGELFF. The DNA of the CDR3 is TGTGCCAGCAGCCCCGACAGAGCGAACACCGGGGAGCTGTTTTTT.

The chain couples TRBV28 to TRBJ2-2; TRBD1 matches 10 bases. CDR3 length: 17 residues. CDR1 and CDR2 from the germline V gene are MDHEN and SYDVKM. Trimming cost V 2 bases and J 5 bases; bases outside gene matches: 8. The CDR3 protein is CASSLGRTGGKTGELFF. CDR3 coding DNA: TGTGCCAGCAGTTTAGGAAGGACAGGGGGAAAAACCGGGGAGCTGTTTTTT. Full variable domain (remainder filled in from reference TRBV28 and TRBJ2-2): DVKVTQSSRYLVKRTGEKVFLECVQDMDHENMFWYRQDPGLGLRLIYFSYDVKMKEKGDIPEGYSVSREKKERFSLILESASTNQTSMYLCASSLGRTGGKTGELFFGEGSRLTVL.

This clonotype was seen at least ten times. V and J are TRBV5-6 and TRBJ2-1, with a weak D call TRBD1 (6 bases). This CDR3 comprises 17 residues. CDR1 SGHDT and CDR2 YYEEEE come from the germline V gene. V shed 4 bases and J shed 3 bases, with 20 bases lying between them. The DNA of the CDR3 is TGTGCCAGCAGCCTGATAAGTGCCGGGACACACTACAATGAGCAGTTCTTC. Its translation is CASSLISAGTHYNEQFF.

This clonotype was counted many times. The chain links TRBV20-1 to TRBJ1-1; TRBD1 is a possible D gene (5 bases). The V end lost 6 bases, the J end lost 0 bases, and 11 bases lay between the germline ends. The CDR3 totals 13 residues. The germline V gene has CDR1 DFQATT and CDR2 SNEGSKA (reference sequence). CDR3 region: CSARDPMNTEAFF. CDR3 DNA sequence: TGCAGTGCCAGGGACCCCATGAACACTGAAGCTTTCTTT.

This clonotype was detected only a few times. The CDR3 nucleotides are TGTGCCAGCAGCGTTACAGGTTCTGGGGCCAACGTCCTGACTTTC. This encodes CASSVTGSGANVLTF. The genes are TRBV9 and TRBJ2-6; D is perhaps TRBD1 (5 bases). The V gene lost 2 bases and the J gene lost 1 base, with 7 bases spanning the gap. Germline loops: CDR1 SGDLS, CDR2 YYNGEE. CDR3 size: 15 residues.